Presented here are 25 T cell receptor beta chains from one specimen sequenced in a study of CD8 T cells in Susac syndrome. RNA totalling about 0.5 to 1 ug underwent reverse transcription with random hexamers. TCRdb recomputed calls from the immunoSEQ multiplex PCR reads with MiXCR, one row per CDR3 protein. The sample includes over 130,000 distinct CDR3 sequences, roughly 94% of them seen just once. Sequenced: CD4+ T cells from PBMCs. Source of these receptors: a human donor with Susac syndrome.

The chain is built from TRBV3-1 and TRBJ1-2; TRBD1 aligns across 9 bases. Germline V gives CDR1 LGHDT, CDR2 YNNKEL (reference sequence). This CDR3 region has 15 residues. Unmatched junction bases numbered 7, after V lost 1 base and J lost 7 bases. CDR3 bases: TGTGCCAGCAGCCAAGCCTTTACAGGGGGCGGTGGCTACACCTTC. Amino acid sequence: CASSQAFTGGGGYTF.

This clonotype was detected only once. CDR3 region: CASSPQGQDGYTF. The CDR3 DNA is TGTGCCAGCTCACCACAGGGGCAGGATGGCTACACCTTC. The J gene is TRBJ1-2, the V gene TRBV18, with D possibly TRBD1 on 5 matching bases. CDR1 and CDR2 (germline): KGHSH, LQKENI. Trimming shortened V by 1 base and J by 6 bases, and 9 bases separated the two germline ends. The CDR3 contains 13 residues.

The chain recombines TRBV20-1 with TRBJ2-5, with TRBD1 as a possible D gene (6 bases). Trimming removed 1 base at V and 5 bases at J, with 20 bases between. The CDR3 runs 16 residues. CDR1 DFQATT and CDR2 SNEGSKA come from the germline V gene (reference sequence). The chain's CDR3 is CSARGGLGGIWETQYF. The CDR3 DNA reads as TGCAGTGCTAGAGGGGGGCTAGGAGGCATCTGGGAGACCCAGTACTTC.

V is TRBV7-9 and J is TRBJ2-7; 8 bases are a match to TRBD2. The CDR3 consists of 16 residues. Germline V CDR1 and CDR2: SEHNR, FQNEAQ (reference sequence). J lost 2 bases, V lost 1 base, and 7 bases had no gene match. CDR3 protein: CASSLGRREVTYEQYF. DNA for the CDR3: TGTGCCAGCAGCTTAGGAAGGCGGGAGGTCACCTACGAGCAGTACTTC.

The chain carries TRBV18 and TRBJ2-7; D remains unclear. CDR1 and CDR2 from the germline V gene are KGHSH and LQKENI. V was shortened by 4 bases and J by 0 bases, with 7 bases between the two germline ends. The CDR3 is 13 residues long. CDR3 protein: CASSRASSYEQYF. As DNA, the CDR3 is TGTGCCAGCTCACGGGCCAGCTCCTACGAGCAGTACTTC.

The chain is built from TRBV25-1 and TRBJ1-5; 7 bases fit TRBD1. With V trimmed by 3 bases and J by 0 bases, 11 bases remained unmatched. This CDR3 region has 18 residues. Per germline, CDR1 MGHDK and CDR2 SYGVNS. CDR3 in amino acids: CASSEGPRQGGSNQPQHF. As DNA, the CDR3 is TGTGCCAGCAGTGAGGGTCCCCGACAGGGAGGTAGCAATCAGCCCCAGCATTTT. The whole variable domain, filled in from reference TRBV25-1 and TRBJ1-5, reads EADIYQTPRYLVIGTGKKITLECSQTMGHDKMYWYQQDPGMELHLIHYSYGVNSTEKGDLSSESTVSRIRTEHFPLTLESARPSHTSQYLCASSEGPRQGGSNQPQHFGDGTRLSIL.

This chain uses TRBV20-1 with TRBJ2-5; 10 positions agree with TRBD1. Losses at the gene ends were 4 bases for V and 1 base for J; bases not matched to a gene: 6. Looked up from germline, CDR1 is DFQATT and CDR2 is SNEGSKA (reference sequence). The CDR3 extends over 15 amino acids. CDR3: CSANPRDRGQETQYF. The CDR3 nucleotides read TGCAGTGCTAACCCCCGGGACAGGGGCCAAGAGACCCAGTACTTC.

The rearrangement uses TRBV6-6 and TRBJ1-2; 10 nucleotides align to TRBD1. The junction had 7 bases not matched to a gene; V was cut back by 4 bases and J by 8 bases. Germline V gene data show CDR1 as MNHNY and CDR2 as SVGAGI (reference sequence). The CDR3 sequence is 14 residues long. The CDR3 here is CASSFYGTGVGYTF. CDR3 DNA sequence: TGTGCCAGCAGTTTCTACGGGACAGGGGTCGGCTACACCTTC.

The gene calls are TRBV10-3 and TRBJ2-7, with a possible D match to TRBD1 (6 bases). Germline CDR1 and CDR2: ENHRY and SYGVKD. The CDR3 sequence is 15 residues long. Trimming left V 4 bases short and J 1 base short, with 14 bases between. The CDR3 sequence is CAISGGQRFSYEQYF. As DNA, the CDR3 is TGTGCCATCAGTGGCGGACAGCGATTTTCCTACGAGCAGTACTTC.

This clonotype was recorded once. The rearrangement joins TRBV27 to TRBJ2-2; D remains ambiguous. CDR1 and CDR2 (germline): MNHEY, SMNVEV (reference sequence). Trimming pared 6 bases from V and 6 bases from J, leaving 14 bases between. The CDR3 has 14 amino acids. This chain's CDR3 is CASSLDMGSGELFF. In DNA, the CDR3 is TGTGCCAGCAGCCTAGATATGGGTTCCGGGGAGCTGTTTTTT.

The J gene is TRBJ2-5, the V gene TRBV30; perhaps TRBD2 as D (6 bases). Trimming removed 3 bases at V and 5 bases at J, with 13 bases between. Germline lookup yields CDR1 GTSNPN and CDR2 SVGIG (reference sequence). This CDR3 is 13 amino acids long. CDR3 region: CAWRASVKETQYF. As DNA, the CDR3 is TGTGCCTGGAGGGCTAGCGTTAAGGAGACCCAGTACTTC.

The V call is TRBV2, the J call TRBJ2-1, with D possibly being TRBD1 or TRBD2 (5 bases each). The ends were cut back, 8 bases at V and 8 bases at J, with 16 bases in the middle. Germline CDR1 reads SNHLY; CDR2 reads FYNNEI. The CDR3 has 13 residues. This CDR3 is CASSDKAVDEQFF. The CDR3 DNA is TGTGCCAGCTCGGACAAAGCGGTCGATGAGCAGTTCTTC.

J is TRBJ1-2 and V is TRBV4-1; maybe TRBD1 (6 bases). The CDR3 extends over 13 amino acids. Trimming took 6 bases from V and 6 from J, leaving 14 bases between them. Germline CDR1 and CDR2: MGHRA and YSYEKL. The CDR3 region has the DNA TGCGCCAGCAGACCACAGGGTGTCGATGGCTACACCTTC. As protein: CASRPQGVDGYTF.

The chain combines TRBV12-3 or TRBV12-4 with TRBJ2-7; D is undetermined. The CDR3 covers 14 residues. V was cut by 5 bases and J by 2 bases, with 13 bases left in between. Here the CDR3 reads CASSPAPRAYEQYF. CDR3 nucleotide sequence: TGTGCCAGCAGTCCGGCTCCAAGAGCCTACGAGCAGTACTTC.

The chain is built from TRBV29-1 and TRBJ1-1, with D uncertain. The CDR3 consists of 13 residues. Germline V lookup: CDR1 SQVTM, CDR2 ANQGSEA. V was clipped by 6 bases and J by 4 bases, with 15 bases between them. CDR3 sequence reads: CSVPSERGTEAFF. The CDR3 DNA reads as TGCAGCGTACCATCAGAGCGGGGCACTGAAGCTTTCTTT.

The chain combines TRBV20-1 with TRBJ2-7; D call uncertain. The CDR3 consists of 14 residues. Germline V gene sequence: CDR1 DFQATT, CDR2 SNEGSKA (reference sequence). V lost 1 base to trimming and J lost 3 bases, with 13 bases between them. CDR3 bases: TGCAGTGCTAGAGCACAGTCCCAAAGCTACGAGCAGTACTTC. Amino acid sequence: CSARAQSQSYEQYF.

The CDR3 loop is CASSSQGNQETQYF. As DNA, the CDR3 is TGTGCCAGCAGCTCTCAAGGGAACCAAGAGACCCAGTACTTC. The chain carries TRBV7-3 and TRBJ2-5; D is uncertain. Germline CDR1 and CDR2: SGHTA and FQGTGA. Trimming cost V 4 bases and J 0 bases, with 9 bases left between them. This CDR3 contains 14 residues.

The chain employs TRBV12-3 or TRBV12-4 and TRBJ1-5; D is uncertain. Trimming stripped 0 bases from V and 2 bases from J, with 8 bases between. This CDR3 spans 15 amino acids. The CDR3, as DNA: TGTGCCAGCAGTTTAGCAGGGCCGGGCAATCAGCCCCAGCATTTT. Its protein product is CASSLAGPGNQPQHF.

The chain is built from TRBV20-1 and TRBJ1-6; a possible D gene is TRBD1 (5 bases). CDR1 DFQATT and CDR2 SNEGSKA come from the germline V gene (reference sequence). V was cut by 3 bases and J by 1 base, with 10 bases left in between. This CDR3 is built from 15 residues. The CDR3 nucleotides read TGCAGTGCTAGTATGGGGACTTCCTATAATTCACCCCTCCACTTT. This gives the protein CSASMGTSYNSPLHF.

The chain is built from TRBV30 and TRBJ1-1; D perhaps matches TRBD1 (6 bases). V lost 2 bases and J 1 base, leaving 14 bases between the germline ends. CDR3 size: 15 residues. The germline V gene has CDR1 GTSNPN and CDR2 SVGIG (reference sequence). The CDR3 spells CAWSPRGHQNTEAFF. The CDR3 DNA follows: TGTGCCTGGAGTCCCAGGGGTCACCAGAACACTGAAGCTTTCTTT.

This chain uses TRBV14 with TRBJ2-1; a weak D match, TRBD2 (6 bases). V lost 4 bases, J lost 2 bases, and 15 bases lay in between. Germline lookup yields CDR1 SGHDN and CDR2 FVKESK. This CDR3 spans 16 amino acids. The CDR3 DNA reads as TGTGCCAGCAGCCGGAGGGGACTGTCCCCCTACAATGAGCAGTTCTTC. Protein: CASSRRGLSPYNEQFF.

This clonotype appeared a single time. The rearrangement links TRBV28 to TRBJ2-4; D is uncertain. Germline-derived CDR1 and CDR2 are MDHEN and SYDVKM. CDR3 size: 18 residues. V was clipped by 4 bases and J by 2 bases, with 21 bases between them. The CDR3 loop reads CASSSFRAPFISKNIQYF. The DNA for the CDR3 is TGTGCCAGCAGTTCATTTAGGGCACCCTTTATCTCCAAAAACATTCAGTACTTC.

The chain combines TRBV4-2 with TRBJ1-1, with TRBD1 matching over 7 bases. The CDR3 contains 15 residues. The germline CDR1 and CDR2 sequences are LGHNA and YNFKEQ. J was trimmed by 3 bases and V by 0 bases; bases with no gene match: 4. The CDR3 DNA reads TGTGCCAGCAGCCAAGACAGAACAGGGGACACTGAAGCTTTCTTT. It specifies CASSQDRTGDTEAFF.

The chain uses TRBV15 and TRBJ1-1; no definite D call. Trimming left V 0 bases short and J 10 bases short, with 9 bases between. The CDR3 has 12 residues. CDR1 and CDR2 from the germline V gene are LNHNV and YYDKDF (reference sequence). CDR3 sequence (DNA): TGTGCCACCAGCAGAGATACGGGAGGAGCTTTCTTT. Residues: CATSRDTGGAFF.

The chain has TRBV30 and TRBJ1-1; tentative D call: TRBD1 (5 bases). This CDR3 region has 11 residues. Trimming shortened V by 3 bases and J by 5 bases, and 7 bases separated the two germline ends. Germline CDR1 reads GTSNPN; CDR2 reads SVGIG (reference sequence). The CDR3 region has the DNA TGTGCCTGGAGAGGGGTTACTGAAGCTTTCTTT. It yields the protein CAWRGVTEAFF.